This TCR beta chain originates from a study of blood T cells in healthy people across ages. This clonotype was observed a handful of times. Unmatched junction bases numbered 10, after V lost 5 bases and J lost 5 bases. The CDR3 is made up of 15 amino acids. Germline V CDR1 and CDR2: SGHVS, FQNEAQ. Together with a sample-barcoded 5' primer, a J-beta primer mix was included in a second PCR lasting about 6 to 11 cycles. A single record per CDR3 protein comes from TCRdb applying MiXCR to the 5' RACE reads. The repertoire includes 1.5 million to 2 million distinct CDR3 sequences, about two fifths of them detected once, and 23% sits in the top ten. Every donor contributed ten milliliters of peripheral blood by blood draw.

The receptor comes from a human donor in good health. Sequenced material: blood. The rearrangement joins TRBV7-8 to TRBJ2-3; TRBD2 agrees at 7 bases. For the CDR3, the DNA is TGTGCCAGCAGCGAGACGAGGACGGGGGGAGATACGCAGTATTTT. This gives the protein CASSETRTGGDTQYF.